Sequencing of this T cell receptor beta chain was carried out in a study of CXCR3-negative and CXCR3-positive naive CD8 T cells. Worth noting for this clonotype: No antigen is known for it.

This CDR3 has 14 amino acids. Looked up from germline, CDR1 is SEHNR and CDR2 is FQNEAQ (reference sequence). Whole-study results and caveats: Naive CXCR3-positive and CXCR3-negative cells shared similar TRBV-TRBJ usage, unlike memory cells. Cryopreserved cells showed partially decreased CXCR3 expression, and most assays used fresh PBMCs.

UMI labels and 5' RACE were used to prepare the TRB cDNA libraries. TCRdb reprocessed the 5' RACE reads; each CDR3 protein has one entry and no DNA is given. The table for this sample gives 50,000 to 75,000 distinct CDR3 sequences. Source material: naive CXCR3- CD8+ T cells from blood. Specified subset: CD45RO-CCR7+CD27+CD95- naive CD8+ T cells lacking CXCR3 (TNR3-). This chain uses TRBV7-9 with TRBJ2-7. This TCR was recovered from a human donor in good health. Some clones in this sample may be carry-over from other donors' samples. CDR3 region: CASSLEAASYEQYF.